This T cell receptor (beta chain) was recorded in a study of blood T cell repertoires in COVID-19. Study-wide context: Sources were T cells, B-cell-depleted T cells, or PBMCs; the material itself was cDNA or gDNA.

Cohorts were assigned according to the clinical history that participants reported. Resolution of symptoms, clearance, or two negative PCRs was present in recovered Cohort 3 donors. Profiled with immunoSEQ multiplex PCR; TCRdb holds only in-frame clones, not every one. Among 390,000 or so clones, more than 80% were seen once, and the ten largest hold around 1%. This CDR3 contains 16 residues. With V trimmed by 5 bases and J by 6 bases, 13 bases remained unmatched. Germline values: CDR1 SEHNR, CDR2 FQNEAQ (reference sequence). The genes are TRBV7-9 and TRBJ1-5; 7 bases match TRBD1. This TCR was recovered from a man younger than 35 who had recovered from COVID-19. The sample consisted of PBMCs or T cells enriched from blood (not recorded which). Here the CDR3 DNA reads TGTGCCAGCAGCCCGGGCAACGACAGGGCCGGTCAGCCCCAGCATTTT. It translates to CASSPGNDRAGQPQHF.